This T cell receptor (beta chain) was retrieved from a study of TIL therapy for anti-PD-1-resistant metastatic lung cancer listed by TCRdb under 2021. In the study overall: Tumors were harvested prior to any PD-1/PD-L1 blockade, after which nivolumab was administered to patients, and lymphodepletion, expanded TIL infusion and IL-2 were given to patients who progressed. A median age of roughly 55 years (range about 38-85) and a median tumor PD-L1 proportion score of approximately 6.1% were recorded among enrolled patients. Most of the cohort had lung adenocarcinoma, including a few EGFR-mutant tumors and two ALK-rearranged tumors, and half of the patients were either current or former smokers. Across the cohort, whole-exome sequencing showed a median non-synonymous tumor mutation burden of roughly 1.5 mutations per megabase. T cell receptor beta sequencing of tumor and peripheral blood was used to follow clonotypes across the tumor, the expanded TIL product and serial blood samples. Broad study findings and their caveats: The cohort was highly selected, including more treatment-naive, never-smoker and oncogene-addicted patients than is typical, which limits generalizability. The study protocol defined all tumor marker inferences as exploratory. The baseline peripheral repertoire was partially replaced by infused TIL clonotypes, which then decayed over months, and no apparent association between persistence and response was found.

Regarding this clone: Its antigen specificity is not known. Per-base qualities were not stored, and no clone one base away is much larger.

In the paper's terms, the time point label means: pre-treatment sample, taken before nivolumab and TIL therapy. Adults with stage 4 NSCLC were enrolled from October 2017 to January 2020 in a dual-center phase I trial. Samples came from a single-arm, open-label phase I trial of tumor-infiltrating lymphocyte therapy with nivolumab in advanced non-small cell lung cancer. Blood mononuclear cells were isolated from EDTA tubes by Ficoll gradient and were snap-frozen as pellets, and DNA was extracted with a Qiagen mini-prep kit. TCR beta CDR3 regions were amplified from genomic DNA with the immunoSEQ v3 hsTCRB kit using bias-controlled multiplex PCR. TCR libraries were sequenced on an Illumina NextSeq 500 to 1.5 million to 2.5 million read pairs for survey level or about 5-6.5 million for deep level. On the study's bioinformatics: Clonality was reported by immunoSEQ Analyzer software, which also assigned V, D and J genes and filtered out non-productive sequences. Repertoires of infused TIL and blood were compared using productive Simpson clonality and the Morisita overlap index of productive TRB rearrangements. The absolute count of a clonotype in blood was estimated by multiplying the lymphocyte count by the CD3+ fraction and by the productive frequency of the clone. TCRdb's version of the immuneACCESS table is confined to in-frame rearrangements and falls short of the full clone set. An unresolved V gene accounts for under half of the shortfall where checked; the remainder is of unknown origin. V and J calls and clone size are given by that table; D and trimming were obtained from the DNA. The sample table records tens of thousands of clones; around 86% of these occur just once. The ten largest clones add up to just over 2.5% of the sample.

The sequence was collected from a person aged 25 to 85 with non-small cell lung cancer. The sequencing used blood, collected at baseline.

The nucleotide sequence reads TGTGCCAGCAGCTTAAATAGACTAGCGGCAGATACGCAGTATTTT. Protein translation: CASSLNRLAADTQYF. The V and J segments used are TRBV7-2 and TRBJ2-3; the junction holds 9 bases that match TRBD2. Trimming removed 2 bases from V and 4 bases from J; the gene matches leave 4 bases unexplained. Reading from cysteine to phenylalanine, the CDR3 counts 15 amino acids. The kept DNA is CDR3 alone, 45 bases in frame from the first base. The germline V gene supplies CDR1 SGHTA and CDR2 FQGNSA.